The rows below give T cell receptor beta chains drawn from one sample of a study of PD-L1 blockade in urothelial cancer. Only in-frame clones appear in the TCRdb table, and some are missing; sequencing was by immunoSEQ multiplex PCR. The table lists 60,000 to 80,000 clones, about 90% of them singletons, with 11% in the top ten. The sequences come from PBMCs, collected around atezolizumab (anti-PD-L1) treatment. These receptors originate from a man aged 60 to 69 with urothelial cancer. The conserved cysteine and the conserved F or W are not part of the CDR3 here. The order of the fields is clone size, V gene, J gene, CDR3 protein. Rows give clone size only sometimes, using once, few, many, or a class for an expanded clone.

size: NA
V: TRBV19
J: TRBJ1-3
CDR3: ASSMKAAAVDTIY

size: NA
V: TRBV7-9
J: TRBJ2-7
CDR3: ASSLALGLADQQY

size: NA
V: TRBV19
J: TRBJ1-2
CDR3: ATRGQGAISYGYT

size: NA
V: TRBV6-5
J: TRBJ2-7
CDR3: ASSYSTGVSYEQY

size: NA
V: TRBV5-6
J: TRBJ2-7
CDR3: ASSLSGGREQY

size: medium-sized
V: TRBV6-5
J: TRBJ2-1
CDR3: ASSYSNRGTHEQF

size: NA
V: TRBV30
J: TRBJ2-7
CDR3: AWSEGQSYEQY

size: NA
V: TRBV28
J: TRBJ1-2
CDR3: ASRPGQGRGGYT

size: NA
V: TRBV5-1
J: TRBJ1-1
CDR3: ASSLTRSWNTEAF

size: NA
V: TRBV9
J: TRBJ2-7
CDR3: ASSPVVAGSYEQY

size: NA
V: TRBV5-1
J: TRBJ1-1
CDR3: ASSQGQAQMNTEAF

size: NA
V: TRBV27
J: TRBJ2-1
CDR3: ASSSYNSGTYNEQF

size: NA
V: TRBV11-2
J: TRBJ1-1
CDR3: ASSLASSLILEAF

size: NA
V: TRBV11-3
J: TRBJ2-5
CDR3: ASSPRSAGGQETQY

size: few
V: TRBV30
J: TRBJ2-7
CDR3: AWTERGYEQY

size: NA
V: TRBV4-2
J: TRBJ2-7
CDR3: ASSQASHSGIPYEQY

size: NA
V: TRBV28
J: TRBJ2-5
CDR3: ASYTIQETQY

size: NA
V: TRBV10-3
J: TRBJ2-3
CDR3: AGQDRVNSDTQY

size: NA
V: TRBV4-2
J: TRBJ1-6
CDR3: ASSQDTRDRENSPLH

size: once
V: TRBV9
J: TRBJ2-2
CDR3: ASRAGGTGELF

size: NA
V: TRBV7-2
J: TRBJ1-1
CDR3: ASSLGQSTEAF

size: NA
V: TRBV28
J: TRBJ1-2
CDR3: ATRSTGPGYT

size: NA
V: TRBV4-1
J: TRBJ1-1
CDR3: ASSTTVNTEAF

size: few
V: TRBV2
J: TRBJ1-2
CDR3: AVLQGSLNYGYT

size: NA
V: TRBV11-2
J: TRBJ1-6
CDR3: ASSFTSGNSPLH

size: NA
V: TRBV27
J: TRBJ2-1
CDR3: ASSILAGIREQF

size: once
V: TRBV28
J: TRBJ1-1
CDR3: ASSLDREDTEAF

size: NA
V: TRBV19
J: TRBJ2-3
CDR3: ASSIDGRGPSTDTQY

size: NA
V: TRBV9
J: TRBJ2-7
CDR3: ASSAGPGAYEQY

size: NA
V: TRBV7-6
J: TRBJ1-6
CDR3: ASSSNGSGRNSPLH

size: NA
V: TRBV27
J: TRBJ1-1
CDR3: ASSLDRGRTEAF

size: NA
V: TRBV6-1
J: TRBJ2-5
CDR3: ASRAGLAGQETQY

size: NA
V: TRBV6-1
J: TRBJ1-5
CDR3: ASSEDRQDQPQH

size: once
V: TRBV9
J: TRBJ2-5
CDR3: ASSVLGTPEEPQY

size: NA
V: TRBV7-2
J: TRBJ1-1
CDR3: ASSLRGPAF

size: NA
V: TRBV28
J: TRBJ2-7
CDR3: ASSRGGTGGSYEQY

size: once
V: TRBV9
J: TRBJ1-1
CDR3: ASSPAGQRMNTEAF

size: once
V: TRBV2
J: TRBJ2-2
CDR3: ASSPGQGLNTGELF

size: NA
V: TRBV21-1
J: TRBJ1-6
CDR3: ASSEGRRPPLH

size: NA
V: TRBV9
J: TRBJ2-1
CDR3: ASSAREREYNEQF

size: NA
V: TRBV7-9
J: TRBJ1-6
CDR3: ASSLGDRSNSPLH

size: NA
V: TRBV5-6
J: TRBJ2-4
CDR3: ASSLELAGRTLAKNIQY

size: NA
V: TRBV9
J: TRBJ2-5
CDR3: ASSPRLAEVGGETQY

size: NA
V: TRBV30
J: TRBJ1-2
CDR3: AWSEPYVDGYT

size: NA
V: TRBV5-1
J: TRBJ2-3
CDR3: ASSERGLESTDTQY

size: NA
V: TRBV7-2
J: TRBJ1-1
CDR3: ASSDQGANTEAF

size: NA
V: TRBV6-1
J: TRBJ2-7
CDR3: ASSETSGGSYEQY

size: NA
V: TRBV6-1
J: TRBJ1-5
CDR3: ASNLQGVQPQH

size: NA
V: TRBV19
J: TRBJ1-5
CDR3: ASSIGPGGGQPQH

size: once
V: TRBV29-1
J: TRBJ2-5
CDR3: SVNPGTGGDETQY

size: NA
V: TRBV14
J: TRBJ1-4
CDR3: ASSQGSGGDQKLF

size: few
V: TRBV9
J: TRBJ2-1
CDR3: ASSVGRGDYNEQF

size: NA
V: TRBV4-1
J: TRBJ2-1
CDR3: ASSQDKQGIRTGSYNEQF

size: NA
V: TRBV28
J: TRBJ1-2
CDR3: ASTVRSGIYGYT

size: NA
V: TRBV4-3
J: TRBJ1-2
CDR3: ASSQAEGEYHGYT

size: NA
V: TRBV9
J: TRBJ1-2
CDR3: ASSLAGVEGNYGYT